This is a list of T cell receptor beta chains from one sample in a study of cytomegalovirus exposure and HLA in healthy donors. TCRdb's copy holds only in-frame clones and misses some; the assay was immunoSEQ multiplex PCR. This table has about 170,000 clones, roughly 88% appearing once. The sample taken for sequencing was PBMCs. The receptors were gathered from a boy under 10 years old in good health and CMV-seronegative. Each CDR3 is given with its conserved first and last residue. The D gene is left open where the match is weak. Expanded clones are given a class, and other clones once, few, many or no size at all.

size | D | J | V | CDR3 | DNA
. | . | TRBJ2-1 | TRBV7-9 | CASSSRGHPLKDEQFF | TGTGCCAGCAGCTCCCGGGGACACCCTCTTAAGGATGAGCAGTTCTTC
. | . | TRBJ2-1 | TRBV13 | CASSVARGRWNEQFF | TGTGCCAGCAGCGTGGCCAGGGGGAGGTGGAATGAGCAGTTCTTC
. | . | TRBJ2-2 | TRBV9 | CASSVGASKSTGELFF | TGTGCCAGCAGCGTAGGGGCTTCGAAGAGCACCGGGGAGCTGTTTTTT
. | . | TRBJ2-5 | TRBV11-1 | CASSFGRGDGKTQYF | TGTGCCAGCAGCTTTGGGCGGGGAGACGGGAAGACCCAGTACTTC
. | . | TRBJ2-1 | TRBV5-6 | CASSPKQGIGYNEQFF | TGTGCCAGCAGCCCCAAACAGGGAATCGGCTACAATGAGCAGTTCTTC
. | TRBD1 | TRBJ1-2 | TRBV4-3 | CASSQDRKGTENGYTF | TGCGCCAGCAGCCAAGATCGTAAGGGGACAGAAAATGGCTACACCTTC
. | TRBD2 | TRBJ2-1 | TRBV9 | CASGGDNEQFF | TGTGCCTCCGGGGGGGACAATGAGCAGTTCTTC
. | . | TRBJ2-2 | TRBV5-1 | CASSLAGEKNTGELFF | TGCGCCAGCAGCTTGGCGGGGGAGAAGAACACCGGGGAGCTGTTTTTT
. | . | TRBJ1-2 | TRBV10-1 | CASDGGDYGYTF | TGCGCCAGCGACGGAGGTGACTATGGCTACACCTTC
once | . | TRBJ1-5 | TRBV6-1 | CASNYVSNQPQHF | TGTGCCAGCAATTATGTAAGCAATCAGCCCCAGCATTTT
. | TRBD2 | TRBJ2-3 | TRBV29-1 | CSVVRLAGGLKDTQYF | TGCAGCGTTGTACGGCTAGCGGGGGGGCTCAAAGATACGCAGTATTTT
. | TRBD1 | TRBJ2-7 | TRBV6-6 | CASSYVRTGAFYEQYF | TGTGCCAGCAGTTACGTTAGGACAGGAGCCTTCTACGAGCAGTACTTC
once | . | TRBJ2-5 | TRBV5-8 | CASSLGGLAGASPETQYF | TGTGCCAGCAGCTTGGGGGGGCTTGCGGGGGCTTCGCCAGAGACCCAGTACTTC
. | TRBD2 | TRBJ2-5 | TRBV5-8 | CASSFSREGPPETQYF | TGTGCCAGCAGCTTTTCGCGGGAGGGCCCTCCGGAGACCCAGTACTTC
. | TRBD2 | TRBJ2-7 | TRBV5-5 | CASSPTSLTSYEQYF | TGTGCCAGCAGTCCGACTAGCCTGACCTCCTACGAGCAGTACTTC
. | . | TRBJ2-6 | TRBV10-3 | CAISRQSYSGANVLTF | TGTGCCATCAGTAGACAGTCATACTCTGGGGCCAACGTCCTGACTTTC
. | . | TRBJ1-1 | TRBV20-1 | CSARVPTEAFF | TGCAGTGCTAGGGTGCCCACAGAAGCTTTCTTT
. | . | TRBJ2-3 | TRBV4-2 | CASSQDPIGVTDTQYF | TGTGCCAGCAGCCAAGATCCTATAGGGGTCACAGATACGCAGTATTTT
. | . | TRBJ2-6 | TRBV7-9 | CAGGSGANVLTF | TGTGCCGGGGGGTCTGGGGCCAACGTCCTGACTTTC
. | . | TRBJ2-3 | TRBV4-3 | CASSQEGQGTDTQYF | TGCGCCAGCAGCCAAGAGGGGCAGGGCACAGATACGCAGTATTTT
. | TRBD1 | TRBJ2-1 | TRBV6-1 | CASSEVGGAGNEQFF | TGTGCCAGCAGTGAAGTAGGGGGCGCTGGAAATGAGCAGTTCTTC
. | . | TRBJ1-1 | TRBV11-2 | CASSLGVNFKNTEAFF | TGTGCCAGCAGCTTAGGCGTTAACTTCAAGAACACTGAAGCTTTCTTT
. | TRBD2 | TRBJ2-7 | TRBV6-5 | CASSYSMAGGPGEQYF | TGTGCCAGCAGTTACTCGATGGCGGGAGGGCCAGGCGAGCAGTACTTC
. | . | TRBJ1-2 | TRBV15 | CATSRVDKGYTF | TGTGCCACCAGCAGAGTGGACAAGGGCTACACCTTC
. | . | TRBJ1-2 | TRBV5-1 | CASSPRIEWGLYGYTF | TGCGCCAGCAGCCCCCGGATAGAGTGGGGACTCTATGGCTACACCTTC
. | TRBD2 | TRBJ2-1 | TRBV5-1 | CASSLGTSGYEQFF | TGCGCCAGCAGCTTGGGGACTAGCGGGTACGAGCAGTTCTTC
. | TRBD1 | TRBJ2-1 | TRBV6-1 | CASIRDRYNEQFF | TGTGCCAGCATTCGGGACAGATACAATGAGCAGTTCTTC
. | TRBD2 | TRBJ2-1 | TRBV6-5 | CASSYSRLAGLNEQFF | TGTGCCAGCAGTTACAGTAGACTAGCGGGGCTCAATGAGCAGTTCTTC
. | TRBD1 | TRBJ2-6 | TRBV7-9 | CASSPTGGSGANVLTF | TGTGCCAGCAGTCCGACAGGGGGCTCGGGGGCCAACGTCCTGACTTTC
. | TRBD1 | TRBJ2-5 | TRBV5-4 | CASSVQTGGGQETQYF | TGTGCCAGCAGCGTCCAAACAGGGGGCGGGCAAGAGACCCAGTACTTC
. | TRBD2 | TRBJ2-1 | TRBV15 | CATSRLTSGGGNEQFF | TGTGCCACCAGCCGTCTGACTAGCGGGGGGGGGAATGAGCAGTTCTTC